This T cell receptor (beta chain) stems from a study of beta chain features in type 1 diabetes listed by TCRdb under 2018. Study-level background: Mean age, gender distribution, total cell number and subset yield did not differ between patients and healthy donors. A total of roughly 100 million sorted cells were examined across all samples, and the number of cells per subset was strongly correlated with RNA yield. In the study, TCRB repertoires of sorted circulating CD4+ T cell subsets from recently diagnosed type 1 diabetes patients were compared with those of matched healthy donors. Whereas all 30 or so donors provided naive and central memory subsets, regulatory and stem cell-like memory subsets were isolated from just 8 patients and about 8 healthy donors.

The High Capacity cDNA Reverse Transcription Kit was used to reverse transcribe all of the isolated RNA, meaning that expressed TCRB transcripts were what got sequenced. Deep immunoSEQ sequencing was performed on naive, central memory and regulatory T cell samples, with an average of roughly 4 million total reads per sample. Sorted cells were lysed in RLT buffer and RNA was extracted with DNase-treated RNeasy Micro or Mini kits, depending on cell number. To prevent cross-contamination, each cell subset was processed individually, whereas patient and healthy donor samples were processed jointly. TCRB sequences were amplified from cDNA with the immunoSEQ multiplex PCR, producing 87-bp fragments spanning the CDR3 region. The amplicons were sequenced using the Illumina HiSeq platform. On the study's bioinformatics: Synthetic template baselines were used to correct PCR bias computationally, reads within Hamming distance 2 were collapsed, and singletons that could not be merged were discarded. Reads were aligned to IMGT to assign V, D and J genes, CDR3 length, and insertions or deletions at six rearrangement sites. Within each subset, clonotype counts were normalized to the number of sorted cells before true diversity and Gini coefficients were calculated with the tcR R package. Repertoire sharing was quantified using the overlap coefficient calculated on TCRB nucleotide sequences. In TCRdb, the immuneACCESS table is reduced to in-frame sequences with V and J assigned. These tables do not hold every clone; where another copy was compared, an unresolved V gene accounts for under half, and the others remain unexplained. The V and J calls and the clone size are those of that table, but D and trimming were determined from the DNA. This sample lists around 180,000 clones; 7.5% to 8.5% were detected once. Roughly 0.5% of the sample lies in the top ten.

In this sample, this clone turned up a few times. What this receptor recognizes is not known. No base-level quality is on record; no much larger clone is a single base apart. From the cysteine through the phenylalanine, the CDR3 covers 15 amino acids. CDR3 DNA is the only sequence kept; it has 45 bases, read in frame from the first base. Here V drops 0 bases and J drops 4 bases, and the junction holds 4 bases not matched to any gene. The germline V gene gives CDR1 as KGHSH and CDR2 as LQKENI. Each donor gave one peripheral blood draw, averaging approximately 0.12 L, which was collected into heparinised tubes. Naive, central memory, regulatory and stem cell-like memory CD4+ T cells were sorted on a BD FACSAria II using a panel including CD45RO, CCR7, CD25, CD127, CD95 and CD27. Every sorted population had a purity above 95%. PBMCs were isolated immediately by Lymphoprep density gradient centrifugation and stained directly without culture. To minimize batch effects, samples were stained and sorted in pairs, one healthy donor with one patient per experiment.

Broad study findings and their caveats: At VDJ recombination sites, type 1 diabetes patients had fewer insertions and more deleted nucleotides, which implies abnormalities in thymic rearrangement. Because cDNA was sequenced instead of genomic DNA, activated cells with high expression could be over-represented, although the groups did not differ in activation or CD3 levels. HLA sub-analyses involved small numbers of individuals, so any influence of HLA type on TCRB rearrangement remained unresolved. Naive, central memory and regulatory TCRB repertoires appeared to be more similar among patients than among healthy donors. Shorter templates might be favored by PCR, yet because patient and control samples were amplified and corrected together, any such skew would affect both groups equally. Type 1 diabetes patients showed a moderate but significant shortening of TCRB CDR3 length in all four CD4+ subsets.

The receptor comes from a man aged 18-30 years with type 1 diabetes. The chain links TRBV18 with TRBJ2-5, with 8 bases aligning to TRBD2. The material sequenced was central memory CD4+ T cells from blood. The sequenced DNA is TGTGCCAGCTCACCACCCGGGAGGGAATTAGAGACCCAGTACTTC. The resulting protein is CASSPPGRELETQYF.